Presented here are 19 T cell receptor beta chains from one specimen sequenced in a study of control samples from healthy donors and cancer patients. TCRdb's copy holds only in-frame clones and misses some; the assay was immunoSEQ multiplex PCR. The sample lists tens of thousands of clones; roughly 87% were seen once. Specimen: blood. These TCRs come from a woman aged 45-65 years in good health.

V and J are TRBV19 and TRBJ2-7; TRBD2 agrees at 10 bases. From germline, CDR1 is LNHDA and CDR2 SQIVND (reference sequence). This CDR3 region has 17 residues. Losses at the gene ends were 1 base for V and 3 bases for J; bases not matched to a gene: 9. CDR3 protein: CASSIGSWTSGFYEQYF. In DNA form, the CDR3 reads TGTGCCAGTAGTATAGGTTCCTGGACTAGCGGATTCTACGAGCAGTACTTC. The full variable domain, rest sourced from reference TRBV19 and TRBJ2-7, is DGGITQSPKYLFRKEGQNVTLSCEQNLNHDAMYWYRQDPGQGLRLIYYSQIVNDFQKGDIAEGYSVSREKKESFPLTVTSAQKNPTAFYLCASSIGSWTSGFYEQYFGPGTRLTVT.

The V and J genes are TRBV3-1 (or the pseudogene TRBV3-2) and TRBJ2-7, with D unclear. V lost 0 bases to trimming and J lost 8 bases, with 11 bases between them. The CDR3 loop spans 13 amino acids. Germline CDR1 LGHDT, CDR2 YNNKEL (reference sequence). The CDR3 bases are TGTGCCAGCAGCCAAGATCGATTGAGGCAGCAGTACTTC. As protein: CASSQDRLRQQYF.

This chain links TRBV7-9 with TRBJ2-2; D remains unclear. The CDR3 runs to 12 residues. Deletions cut 0 bases from V and 7 bases from J, with 3 bases between. The germline gives CDR1 SEHNR, CDR2 FQNEAQ (reference sequence). The CDR3 loop is CASSLAGGELFF. CDR3 sequence (DNA): TGTGCCAGCAGCTTAGCCGGCGGGGAGCTGTTTTTT.

The chain recombines TRBV4-2 with TRBJ2-7, with a tentative D call TRBD2 (5 bases). The CDR3 covers 16 residues. Between the trimmed V and J ends, which lost 1 base and 4 bases, there was a span of 17 bases. In germline, CDR1 is LGHNA, CDR2 YNFKEQ. CDR3 residues: CASSQGGGGTLYEQYF. The CDR3 nucleotides read TGTGCCAGCAGCCAAGGGGGTGGAGGAACCCTTTACGAGCAGTACTTC.

The chain links TRBV27 to TRBJ2-7; TRBD1 matches 9 bases. CDR3 length: 12 amino acids. Germline V gene sequence: CDR1 MNHEY, CDR2 SMNVEV (reference sequence). V lost 9 bases and J lost 6; bases outside the gene matches: 6. CDR3 DNA sequence: TGTGCCAGACGGACAGGGGCGTGCGAGCAGTACTTC. Encoded protein: CARRTGACEQYF.

This clone was seen a few times. The chain carries TRBV19 and TRBJ2-7; tentatively, D is TRBD1 (5 bases). CDR3 length: 13 amino acids. V lost 5 bases and J lost 1, with 9 bases in between. In germline, CDR1 is LNHDA, CDR2 SQIVND (reference sequence). The CDR3 DNA sequence: TGTGCCAGTAGTGCAGGGTCTTCCTACGAGCAGTACTTC. Protein product: CASSAGSSYEQYF.

This chain connects TRBV6-5 to TRBJ2-3; D remains unclear. Germline lookup yields CDR1 MNHEY and CDR2 SVGAGI. This CDR3 comprises 13 residues. Trimming removed 5 bases from V and 6 bases from J, with 12 bases in between. CDR3: CASSRGSIDTQYF. The CDR3 bases are TGTGCCAGCAGTAGAGGTTCGATCGATACGCAGTATTTT.

The chain joins TRBV6-6 to TRBJ2-1, with unresolved D. The CDR3 is 16 residues long. CDR1 and CDR2 from the germline V gene are MNHNY and SVGAGI (reference sequence). Trimming cost V 0 bases and J 6 bases, with 15 bases left between them. The chain's CDR3 is CASSYSSRVPSNEQFF. As DNA, the CDR3 is TGTGCCAGCAGTTACTCATCTAGGGTACCCTCCAATGAGCAGTTCTTC.

The rearrangement links TRBV5-4 to TRBJ1-6; D is undetermined. The V end was cut by 6 bases, the J end by 7 bases, with 11 bases between. The CDR3 runs to 13 residues. CDR1 is SGHNT, CDR2 YYREEE, per germline (reference sequence). The CDR3 DNA is TGTGCCAGCAACGCCGGGAGGAATTCACCCCTCCACTTT. It is translated as CASNAGRNSPLHF.

This chain links TRBV6-1 with TRBJ1-5; 11 bases line up with TRBD1. This CDR3 contains 16 residues. Germline V gene lookup returns CDR1 MNHNS and CDR2 SASEGT. Germline trimming cut 4 bases from V and 6 bases from J; bases unmatched to any gene: 8. CDR3 nucleotide sequence: TGTGCCAGCAGTGTAGGGACAGGGGGTGTCGGTCAGCCCCAGCATTTT. Amino acids: CASSVGTGGVGQPQHF.

The table lists this clone with a count of one. This sequence joins TRBV29-1 and TRBJ1-5, with D possibly matching TRBD1 (5 bases). This CDR3 comprises 13 residues. Germline V gene lookup returns CDR1 SQVTM and CDR2 ANQGSEA. V lost 4 bases and J lost 7, with 14 bases in between. CDR3 coding DNA: TGCAGCGTTGCTCCGACGTCAGGGCAGCCCCAGCATTTT. Amino acids: CSVAPTSGQPQHF.

This chain uses TRBV28 with TRBJ1-1; TRBD1 might be the D (5 bases). This CDR3 contains 14 residues. The germline V and J ends were trimmed by 4 bases and 4 bases, with 13 bases remaining between them. Germline loops: CDR1 MDHEN, CDR2 SYDVKM. The DNA for the CDR3 is TGTGCCAGCAGTTCATTGGGGGGTGGCACTGAAGCTTTCTTT. This encodes CASSSLGGGTEAFF.

This clone was observed a handful of times. The genes are TRBV4-2 and TRBJ2-1; the D gene is possibly TRBD2 (6 bases). Germline-derived CDR1 and CDR2 are LGHNA and YNFKEQ. V lost 1 base and J lost 5, with 12 bases in between. This CDR3 region has 15 residues. CDR3 coding DNA: TGTGCCAGCAGCCAAGTGGCGGGGAGTAACAATGAGCAGTTCTTC. This sequence encodes CASSQVAGSNNEQFF.

This chain connects TRBV5-1 to TRBJ2-2; D uncertain. The CDR3 is made up of 13 amino acids. V was shortened by 4 bases and J by 4 bases, with 8 bases between the two germline ends. The germline CDR1 and CDR2 sequences are SGHRS and YFSETQ. The CDR3 loop is CASSPTVTGELFF. The CDR3 nucleotides read TGCGCCAGCAGCCCTACCGTCACCGGGGAGCTGTTTTTT.

This sequence joins TRBV5-1 and TRBJ1-1, with D perhaps TRBD1 (5 bases). The germline V and J ends were trimmed by 4 bases and 0 bases, with 13 bases remaining between them. Germline CDR1 and CDR2: SGHRS and YFSETQ. The CDR3 is 15 amino acids. The CDR3 protein is CASSRISTVNTEAFF. In DNA, the CDR3 is TGCGCCAGCAGCCGAATATCGACAGTGAACACTGAAGCTTTCTTT.

The J gene is TRBJ2-1, the V gene TRBV2; 14 bases line up with TRBD2. V shed 6 bases, J shed 7 bases, and the junction held 5 bases outside the gene matches. Germline assignment: CDR1 SNHLY and CDR2 FYNNEI. The CDR3 contains 15 residues. This chain's CDR3 is CASSRGTSGGNEQFF. In DNA, the CDR3 is TGTGCCAGCAGCCGCGGGACTAGCGGGGGTAATGAGCAGTTCTTC.

The rearrangement uses TRBV6-6 and TRBJ2-5; D possibly corresponds to TRBD2 (7 bases). Trimming shortened V by 6 bases and J by 0 bases, and 17 bases separated the two germline ends. This CDR3 region has 16 residues. Per the germline V gene, CDR1 is MNHNY and CDR2 is SVGAGI (reference sequence). CDR3 coding DNA: TGTGCCAGCAGCAGCGGAGGGGGGGGCAACCAAGAGACCCAGTACTTC. It yields the protein CASSSGGGGNQETQYF.

On this clone: Compared with germline, one end of the junction differs, possibly owing to a read error. The chain uses TRBV4-1 and TRBJ2-7, with D possibly TRBD2 on 6 matching bases. CDR1 and CDR2 from the germline V gene are MGHRA and YSYEKL. The CDR3 consists of 14 residues. The chain's CDR3 is CASSQAGTPEEVHF. The CDR3 DNA follows: TGCGCCAGCAGCCAAGCTGGGACTCCAGAGGAGGTGCACTTC.

The CDR3 DNA reads TGTGCCAGCAGCGTAGTGGGGGGACTAGCTAACGACAATGAGCAGTTCTTC. The encoded protein is CASSVVGGLANDNEQFF. The V and J genes are TRBV9 and TRBJ2-1, with 9 bases identical to TRBD2. There are 17 residues in the CDR3. J gave up 5 bases and V 0 bases, and 9 bases lay outside the gene matches. Germline V gene lookup returns CDR1 SGDLS and CDR2 YYNGEE.